The 31 T cell receptor beta chains below were found in one sample sequenced in a study of tumor-infiltrating lymphocytes in oesophageal squamous cell carcinoma. TCRdb recomputed calls from the PCR reads with MiXCR, one row per CDR3 protein. The data show approximately 9,500 distinct CDR3 sequences, with 59% seen just once and around 33% held by the top ten. Sequencing was performed on esophageal tumor tissue. The source of these receptors is a male donor with esophageal squamous cell carcinoma.

The rearrangement joins TRBV5-6 to TRBJ2-3; TRBD1 is a possible D gene (6 bases). CDR1 and CDR2 from the germline V gene are SGHDT and YYEEEE. The V end lost 0 bases, the J end lost 0 bases, and 20 bases lay between the germline ends. This CDR3 has 19 residues. This CDR3 is CASSLGQQGYQSSTDTQYF. The DNA of the CDR3 is TGTGCCAGCAGCTTGGGTCAACAGGGTTACCAATCTAGCACAGATACGCAGTATTTT.

Sample share makes this clonotype medium-sized. The chain couples TRBV27 to TRBJ2-1; 7 bases fit TRBD1. The CDR3 runs to 12 residues. Germline trimming cut 0 bases from V and 13 bases from J; bases unmatched to any gene: 3. CDR1 MNHEY and CDR2 SMNVEV come from the germline V gene (reference sequence). The DNA of the CDR3 is TGTGCCAGCAGTTTATCAGGGGGCCTCCAGTTCTTC. The encoded protein is CASSLSGGLQFF.

V usage is TRBV27 and J usage is TRBJ2-5, with TRBD2 identical over 12 bases. The better agreement between TRBJ2-1 and the DNA end casts doubt on the J call. Germline V lookup: CDR1 MNHEY, CDR2 SMNVEV (reference sequence). The CDR3 is 13 amino acids. Here the CDR3 DNA reads TGTGCCAGCAAGCTAGCGGGGGGGCATGAGCAGTTCTTC. Protein: CASKLAGGHEQFF.

This chain uses TRBV7-3 with TRBJ1-1, with a tentative D call TRBD1 (5 bases). Trimming pared 5 bases from V and 5 bases from J, leaving 15 bases between. In germline, CDR1 is SGHTA, CDR2 FQGTGA. The length of the CDR3 is 14 residues. The DNA for the CDR3 is TGTGCCAGCAGCAACGGGGCCGAAGGGACTGAAGCTTTCTTT. Its protein product is CASSNGAEGTEAFF.

This chain links TRBV12-3 or TRBV12-4 with TRBJ2-5; the D gene is possibly TRBD1 (6 bases). TRBJ2-2 explains the end of the DNA better; the J call may be wrong. The length of the CDR3 is 14 residues. CDR3 DNA: TGTGCCAGCCGACACCGACAGGCCACCGGGGAGCTGTTTTTT. Amino acid sequence: CASRHRQATGELFF.

Ten or more counts support this clonotype. The chain couples TRBV7-2 to TRBJ2-1; 7 bases map to TRBD2. V lost 2 bases and J lost 6; bases outside the gene matches: 7. This CDR3 has 15 amino acids. From germline, CDR1 is SGHTA and CDR2 FQGNSA. In DNA form, the CDR3 reads TGTGCCAGCAGCTTATACCCTAGCGGAGGCAATGAGCAGTTCTTC. This translates into CASSLYPSGGNEQFF. Filled out from reference TRBV7-2 and TRBJ2-1, the complete variable domain reads GAGVSQSPSNKVTEKGKDVELRCDPISGHTALYWYRQSLGQGLEFLIYFQGNSAPDKSGLPSDRFSAERTGGSVSTLTIQRTQQEDSAVYLCASSLYPSGGNEQFFGPGTRLTVL.

The CDR3 spells CASSPLRLAQYF. The CDR3 bases are TGTGCCAGCAGCCCGTTACGACTCGCCCAGTACTTC. The genes are TRBV7-2 and TRBJ2-5; D uncertain. The CDR3 sequence is 12 residues long. Germline CDR1 and CDR2: SGHTA and FQGNSA. V lost 5 bases to trimming and J lost 9 bases, with 13 bases between them.

This clonotype was detected only a few times. The chain employs TRBV7-2 and TRBJ2-7; the D is unclear. The CDR3 consists of 11 residues. V was cut by 6 bases and J by 3 bases, with 6 bases left in between. CDR1 is SGHTA and CDR2 is FQGNSA in the germline V gene. CDR3 sequence reads: CASSLHYEQYF. CDR3 nucleotides: TGTGCCAGCAGTCTCCACTACGAGCAGTACTTC.

Comments on this clonotype: Lacking the conserved final phenylalanine or tryptophan, this CDR3 likely reflects a read error. It is unclear where the CDR3 begins or ends on the DNA, so no DNA is shown, and the CDR3 is as TCRdb lists it. The chain carries TRBV28 and TRBJ2-5; the table's TRBD1 call for D was not verified on the DNA. CDR1 and CDR2 (germline): MDHEN, SYDVKM. The CDR3 extends over 15 residues, inclusive of both ends. The CDR3 reads CATVGQGAAEQFFGS.

This clonotype came up a few times. Since a much larger clone is just one base distant, this may be a read error. The V gene is TRBV6-2 or TRBV6-3, the J gene TRBJ2-7; 12 nucleotides line up with TRBD2. V shed 0 bases and J 7 bases; nucleotides not matched to a gene: 4. The CDR3 covers 15 residues. Looked up from germline, CDR1 is MNHEY and CDR2 is SVGEGT. The CDR3: CASSYSTSGSGEQYF. DNA of the CDR3: TGTGCCAGCAGTTACTCGACTAGCGGGAGTGGTGAGCAGTACTTC.

The V and J genes are TRBV5-6 and TRBJ2-1, with D possibly TRBD2 on 6 matching bases. V lost 0 bases and J 3 bases, leaving 13 bases between the germline ends. Germline loops: CDR1 SGHDT, CDR2 YYEEEE. The CDR3 has 16 amino acids. CDR3 nucleotides: TGTGCCAGCAGCTTGGCGGAGGGCTTCGTCTACAATGAGCAGTTCTTC. As protein: CASSLAEGFVYNEQFF.

The chain couples TRBV6-1 to TRBJ2-3, with a tentative D call TRBD2 (5 bases). Germline CDR1 is MNHNS and CDR2 is SASEGT. The CDR3 is made up of 14 amino acids. The V end lost 6 bases, the J end lost 14 bases, and 24 bases lay between the germline ends. The CDR3 is CASSQRMNTGELYF. CDR3 nucleotide sequence: TGTGCCAGCAGCCAGAGAATGAACACCGGGGAGCTGTATTTT.

J is TRBJ2-3 and V is TRBV7-4; D not resolved. With 6 bases removed from V and 0 bases from J, the gap between germline ends came to 7 bases. Germline loops: CDR1 SGHVT, CDR2 SQSDAQ. CDR3 size: 13 residues. CDR3 nucleotide sequence: TGTGCCAGCAGAGATGGGAGCACAGATACGCAGTATTTT. Its protein product is CASRDGSTDTQYF. The complete variable domain, with remaining parts taken from reference TRBV7-4 and TRBJ2-3, reads GAGVSQSPRYKVAKRGRDVALRCDSISGHVTLYWYRQTLGQGSEVLTYSQSDAQRDKSGRPSGRFSAERPERSVSTLKIQRTEQGDSAVYLCASRDGSTDTQYFGPGTRLTVL.

This clonotype is judged large. The gene calls are TRBV12-3 or TRBV12-4 and TRBJ2-3; 14 bases align to TRBD2. V lost 6 bases and J lost 2; bases outside the gene matches: 4. This CDR3 spans 16 amino acids. The CDR3 bases are TGTGCCAGCAGGGGGACTAGCGGGAGCGTCACAGATACGCAGTATTTT. Encoded protein: CASRGTSGSVTDTQYF.

This clonotype was recorded a few times. The genes are TRBV7-4 and TRBJ2-5; tentatively, D is TRBD1 (6 bases). Germline assignment: CDR1 SGHVT and CDR2 SQSDAQ. The CDR3 is 17 residues long. Deletions cut 2 bases from V and 0 bases from J, with 16 bases between. The CDR3 DNA reads TGTGCCAGCAGCTTAAGGTATGGGGACAACCACCAAGAGACCCAGTACTTC. As protein: CASSLRYGDNHQETQYF.

This chain joins TRBV7-2 and TRBJ2-6; 12 nucleotides align to TRBD2. With the DNA end fitting TRBJ2-5 better, the J assignment may be wrong. In germline, CDR1 is SGHTA, CDR2 FQGNSA. This CDR3 is built from 13 residues. The CDR3 DNA reads as TGTGCCAGCACTAGCGGGAGGGGAGAGACCCAGTACTTC. Amino acids: CASTSGRGETQYF.

The chain couples TRBV6-6 to TRBJ1-2; D uncertain. The CDR3 length is 16 residues. V lost 6 bases and J lost 2, with 19 bases in between. Germline V gives CDR1 MNHNY, CDR2 SVGAGI (reference sequence). CDR3 amino acids: CASSSAFRGRNYGYTF. CDR3 DNA sequence: TGTGCCAGCAGCTCCGCCTTTAGAGGGCGAAACTATGGCTACACCTTC.

The chain carries TRBV7-3 and TRBJ2-3; weak D call: TRBD2 (5 bases). The J call may be wrong; the DNA end is better matched by TRBJ2-1. The germline V gene has CDR1 SGHTA and CDR2 FQGTGA. The CDR3 is 15 amino acids. In DNA form, the CDR3 reads TGTGCCAGCAGCCAGCGAGGGAGCTCCTACAATGAGCAGTTCTTC. It translates to CASSQRGSSYNEQFF.

The gene calls are TRBV5-4 and TRBJ2-5; TRBD2 aligns across 8 bases. Gene TRBJ2-1 matches the end of the DNA better, so the J call may be wrong. The germline gives CDR1 SGHNT, CDR2 YYREEE (reference sequence). This CDR3 contains 15 residues. This CDR3 is CASSLVGGGHNEQFF. The CDR3 DNA reads as TGTGCCAGCAGCTTGGTCGGGGGGGGGCACAATGAGCAGTTCTTC.

The chain employs TRBV7-3 and TRBJ1-1; D ambiguous. With 4 bases removed from V and 0 bases from J, the gap between germline ends came to 9 bases. This CDR3 is 14 amino acids long. Germline V gene sequence: CDR1 SGHTA, CDR2 FQGTGA. CDR3: CASSSGPLNTEAFF. For the CDR3, the DNA is TGTGCCAGCAGCTCAGGACCCTTGAACACTGAAGCTTTCTTT.

The rearrangement links TRBV7-3 to TRBJ2-1; the D is unclear. Germline V gene data show CDR1 as SGHTA and CDR2 as FQGTGA. The CDR3 loop spans 13 amino acids. Trimming shortened V by 2 bases and J by 5 bases, and 7 bases separated the two germline ends. CDR3 amino acids: CASSLGRDNEQFF. CDR3 sequence (DNA): TGTGCCAGCAGCTTAGGCCGGGACAATGAGCAGTTCTTC.

This clonotype was counted only a few times. This rearrangement joins TRBV2 to TRBJ2-1; a weak D match, TRBD2 (6 bases). This CDR3 contains 11 residues. Germline CDR1 is SNHLY and CDR2 is FYNNEI. The ends were cut back, 10 bases at V and 14 bases at J, with 18 bases in the middle. The CDR3 region is CATSEEGRKFF. CDR3 bases: TGTGCCACCTCCGAGGAGGGGCGTAAGTTCTTC.

The chain has TRBV11-2 and TRBJ2-7; 15 nucleotides agree with TRBD2. Unmatched junction bases numbered 4, after V lost 3 bases and J lost 7 bases. The CDR3 sequence is 15 residues long. In germline, CDR1 is SGHAT, CDR2 FQNNGV. The DNA for the CDR3 is TGTGCCAGCAGCTTTGGACTAGCGGGAGGGGGTGAGCAGTACTTC. It codes for CASSFGLAGGGEQYF.

This clonotype showed up just once. The chain uses TRBV7-9 and TRBJ2-3, with D perhaps matching TRBD1 (6 bases). The CDR3 loop spans 13 amino acids. Trimming removed 5 bases from V and 7 bases from J, with 13 bases in between. Germline CDR1 is SEHNR and CDR2 is FQNEAQ (reference sequence). CDR3 residues: CASSEGQSNTQYF. The CDR3 DNA reads as TGTGCCAGCAGCGAAGGACAGTCGAATACGCAGTATTTT.

V usage is TRBV20-1 and J usage is TRBJ1-5; maybe TRBD1 (5 bases). Trimming removed 6 bases from V and 7 bases from J, with 19 bases in between. Germline V gene lookup returns CDR1 DFQATT and CDR2 SNEGSKA (reference sequence). The CDR3 sequence is 14 residues long. CDR3 protein: CSATGPGDGQPQHF. The DNA for the CDR3 is TGCAGTGCCACCGGTCCGGGGGATGGGCAGCCCCAGCATTTT.

This chain connects TRBV7-8 to TRBJ2-3, with TRBD2 matching over 8 bases. This CDR3 contains 15 residues. V was clipped by 4 bases and J by 2 bases; unmatched bases: 5. Germline lookup yields CDR1 SGHVS and CDR2 FQNEAQ. The CDR3 reads CASSSLADYTDTQYF. The CDR3 nucleotides read TGTGCCAGCAGCTCACTAGCGGACTACACAGATACGCAGTATTTT.

The V and J genes are TRBV6-1 and TRBJ2-4, with a possible D match to TRBD2 (6 bases). V lost 5 bases to trimming and J lost 13 bases, with 27 bases between them. CDR1 MNHNS and CDR2 SASEGT come from the germline V gene. The CDR3 has 16 residues. The CDR3 is CASSLRWGVMDNEQYF. In DNA form, the CDR3 reads TGTGCCAGCAGTTTAAGGTGGGGGGTGATGGACAATGAGCAGTACTTC.

CDR3 bases: TGTGCCAGCAGTTTGACGACATCGGGTTCCGGGGAGCTGTTTTTT. Protein: CASSLTTSGSGELFF. The rearrangement joins TRBV28 to TRBJ2-2; D unresolved. The V and J ends lost 3 bases and 6 bases respectively, with 14 bases between them. Per the germline V gene, CDR1 is MDHEN and CDR2 is SYDVKM. CDR3 length: 15 amino acids. The full variable domain, completed using reference TRBV28 and TRBJ2-2, is DVKVTQSSRYLVKRTGEKVFLECVQDMDHENMFWYRQDPGLGLRLIYFSYDVKMKEKGDIPEGYSVSREKKERFSLILESASTNQTSMYLCASSLTTSGSGELFFGEGSRLTVL.

The V gene is TRBV10-2, the J gene TRBJ2-1; the D is unclear. The DNA end is more similar to TRBJ2-7, so the J call may be wrong. Germline values: CDR1 WSHSY, CDR2 SAAADI. The CDR3 covers 12 residues. The CDR3 DNA is TGCGCCAGCAGCGCCTCTAACTACGAGCAGTACTTC. Translation gives CASSASNYEQYF.

In DNA form, the CDR3 reads TGTGCCAGCAGTGAAGGTTGGCAGGGCACAGATACGCAGTATTTT. This translates into CASSEGWQGTDTQYF. The chain joins TRBV6-1 to TRBJ2-3, with D uncertain. The CDR3 consists of 15 residues. The V gene's germline CDR1 is MNHNS and CDR2 SASEGT. Trimming cost V 1 base and J 1 base, with 9 bases left between them.

V is TRBV6-1 and J is TRBJ2-5; D remains unclear. The last part of the DNA fits TRBJ2-1 better; the J call may be wrong. The CDR3 extends over 12 amino acids. From germline, CDR1 is MNHNS and CDR2 SASEGT. The CDR3, as DNA: TGTGCCAGCTGCCGCTTTGGGAATGAGCAGTTCTTC. Translated, it gives CASCRFGNEQFF.